This TCR beta chain was sequenced during a study of blood T cell repertoires in COVID-19 (dated by TCRdb to between 2020 and 2021). Describing the broader study: Samples from collaborators originated in the United States, Italy and Spain and spanned both the acute and convalescent phases of COVID-19. The prospective study material was composed of cDNA or gDNA derived from T cells, B-cell-depleted T cells, or PBMCs. The dataset comprised deeply sampled blood TCRbeta repertoires from subjects exposed to, actively infected with, or recovered from COVID-19. A freely available public database, intended as a resource for researchers studying the immune response to SARS-CoV-2, is where the repertoires were released. The samples were drawn from the first 160 participants of the ongoing ImmuneRACE study and from 950 to 1,500 subjects provided by 6 global collaborators. The sample metadata nearly always contained a de-identified subject ID, COVID-19 status, age in years and sex. Where available, HLA class I and class II types were obtained from metadata supplied by the sample provider rather than from assay-based typing. General conclusions and limits of the study: The amount of clinical and demographic metadata varied by source and participant and was provided uncurated.

For CDR1 and CDR2, the germline V gene (reference sequence) lists SSHAT and FNYEAQ. CDR3 length: 16 amino acids, cysteine to phenylalanine. Only the CDR3 DNA is retained, 48 bases long and in frame from the first base. TCRbeta CDR3 regions were amplified from genomic DNA using the immunoSEQ Assay, a bias-controlled multiplex PCR. On the study's bioinformatics: The number of nucleated cells in each sample was estimated from the amplification of reference gene primers within the assay. To quantify the absolute abundance of each unique TCRbeta CDR3 rearrangement, sequence reads were collapsed and filtered. For each sample, productive Simpson clonality was calculated as the square root of Simpson's diversity index over productive rearrangements. Imported from immuneACCESS, the table was reduced by TCRdb to in-frame sequences with V and J called. These copies leave out some clones; in studies compared against another copy, an unresolved V gene accounts for under half, and the cause of the remainder is not known. The D gene and trimming were derived from the DNA, and the V and J assignments and clone size from that table. Here the sample has roughly 240,000 clones; approximately 85% occur a single time. Together, the top ten hold 5% to 6.5% of the sample.

To note about this clone: Its target antigen remains unknown. At one of its ends the junction is not consistent with the germline gene, which may arise from a read error.

In Seattle, one collaborating source enrolled patients while the infection was active and tracked those patients longitudinally over the course of disease. The collaborating institutions used their own protocols to collect whole blood in K2EDTA tubes. Collaborator samples were shipped for TCRbeta analysis as frozen whole blood, isolated PBMCs, or DNA extracted from either sample type. The rearrangement combines TRBV7-7 with TRBJ2-6, with TRBD1 matching 8 junction bases. The source material was peripheral blood. The source is a man aged 45-65 years with COVID-19, enrolled during active disease. The DNA sequence reads TGTGCTAGCAGCCCCGGACAGGGTACGGGGGCCAACGTCCTGACTTTC. Its protein reads: CASSPGQGTGANVLTF.